Following are 23 T cell receptor gamma chains from one sample sequenced in a study of γδ T cells in repeated Plasmodium falciparum infection. TCRdb reanalysed the multiplex PCR reads via CATT. The table includes several thousand gamma-chain clones, around 3.5% detected once. Flow sorting of PBMC yielded separate Vgamma9/Vdelta2+ and Vdelta2-negative gammadelta T cell populations for bulk repertoire analysis. The specimen sequenced was gamma-delta T cells from blood. All receptors derive from a pool of human donors (malaria-infected and uninfected, not separated).

Notes on this clone: A read error is likely here: a far larger clone is one base away. Other DNA sequences from this sample encode an identical CDR3 as well. The J gene has no call, while the V gene is TRGV9. The CDR3 consists of 15 residues. From germline, CDR1 is GITISATS and CDR2 ISYDGTV (reference sequence). CDR3 sequence reads: CALWGNELGKKIKVF. For the CDR3, the DNA is TGTGCCTTGTGGGGAAACGAGTTGGGCAAAAAAATCAAGGTATTC.

This clone was counted only a few times. The TCRdb protein comes from a much larger clone and disagrees with this DNA's translation at residue 9, likely due to a read error; the protein given here is derived from the DNA. The CDR3 sequence: CATWDKTGNKKLF. CDR3 DNA: TGTGCCACCTGGGATAAGACTGGAAATAAGAAACTCTTT. The V call is TRGV8, the J call TRGJ1 or TRGJ2. TCRdb records no J gene; here it was assigned by comparing the DNA to germline. The CDR3 loop spans 13 amino acids. The germline gives CDR1 VENAVY, CDR2 YDSYNSRV. Losses at the gene ends were 2 bases for V and 8 bases for J; bases not matched to a gene: 9.

Concerning this clone: With a much larger clone just one base away, this may be a read error. TRGV3 is the V gene, and the J gene was not called. This CDR3 has 17 amino acids. CDR1 and CDR2 from the germline V gene are VTNTFY and YDVSTARD (reference sequence). For the CDR3, the DNA is TGTGCCACCTGGGACAGTCGCTACAACGACGAGTATTATAAGAAGCTCTTT. This codes for CATWDSRYNDEYYKKLF.

Of note for this clone: The protein held in TCRdb is that of a much larger clone and does not match this DNA's translation at residue 6, likely because of a read error; the protein shown is translated from the DNA. This sequence joins TRGV9 and TRGJ1 or TRGJ2. Germline matching of the DNA provided the J gene here, since TCRdb leaves it blank. V shed 2 bases, J shed 0 bases, and the junction held 4 bases outside the gene matches. CDR3 size: 14 residues. Germline CDR1 is GITISATS and CDR2 is ISYDGTV (reference sequence). The CDR3, as DNA: TGTGCCTTGTGGGAGGCTGAGAATTATTATAAGAAACTCTTT. It translates to CALWEAENYYKKLF.

This clone was seen more than once but under ten times. Given a far larger clone just one base away, this is likely a sequencing read error. The rearrangement links TRGV3 to TRGJ1 or TRGJ2. Germline CDR1 is VTNTFY and CDR2 is YDVSTARD (reference sequence). This CDR3 is 13 amino acids long. V was pared by 6 bases and J by 10 bases, with 15 bases of the junction left unmatched. The CDR3 region is CATWYEARYKKLF. CDR3 coding DNA: TGTGCCACCTGGTACGAGGCACGTTACAAGAAACTCTTT.

This clone was found many times. TCRdb has a much larger clone's protein, which differs at residue 5 from the translation of this DNA, likely because of a read error; what is shown is the protein translated from the DNA. V is TRGV9 and J is TRGJP. The J gene is not listed in TCRdb, so it was assigned here from a DNA match to germline. Germline loops: CDR1 GITISATS, CDR2 ISYDGTV (reference sequence). This CDR3 contains 16 residues. CDR3 loop: CALWGVQELGKKIKVF. The DNA of the CDR3 is TGTGCCTTGTGGGGGGTGCAAGAGTTGGGCAAAAAAATCAAGGTATTT.

In the case of this clone: The translation of this DNA and the TCRdb protein of a much larger clone differ at residue 4, probably owing to a read error; the protein shown here is translated from the DNA. V usage is TRGV8 and J usage is TRGJ1 or TRGJ2. This CDR3 is 13 amino acids long. Germline loops: CDR1 VENAVY, CDR2 YDSYNSRV. DNA for the CDR3: TGTGCCACCGGGGATAGTTGGAATTATAAGAAACTCTTT. Translation gives CATGDSWNYKKLF.

This clone turned up a few times. A far larger clone differs by one base, so this is likely a read error. The V gene is listed as TRGV4; no J gene was called. Germline V gene sequence: CDR1 EGSTGY, CDR2 YDSYTSSV. The CDR3 consists of 13 residues. The CDR3 DNA reads as TGTGCCACCTGGGATGGGCTTGATTATAAGAAGCTCTTT. Translation gives CATWDGLDYKKLF.

A note on this clone: This likely traces to a read error, being one base from a far larger clone. Other nucleotide sequences in the sample specify the same CDR3. V gene TRGV4 combines with J gene TRGJP2. The J gene is absent in TCRdb and was assigned here via DNA matching to germline. The CDR3 covers 13 residues. Germline V gives CDR1 EGSTGY, CDR2 YDSYTSSV. CDR3 in amino acids: CATWDASDWIKTF. CDR3 nucleotides: TGCGCCACCTGGGATGCTAGTGATTGGATCAAGACGTTT.

A remark on this clone: TCRdb pairs this DNA with a much larger clone's protein that differs at residue 7, likely a read error; the protein shown was translated from the DNA. This chain links TRGV1 with TRGJ1 or TRGJ2. TRGV1 is reported as an ORF; its role is uncertain. This CDR3 has 13 amino acids. Trimming cost V 6 bases and J 2 bases; bases outside gene matches: 7. This chain's CDR3 is CATWNPDYYKKLF. The CDR3 DNA is TGTGCCACCTGGAATCCGGATTATTATAAGAAACTCTTT.

There are a few counts of this clone. V is TRGV9 and J is TRGJP. The CDR3 has 18 amino acids. Trimming took 0 bases from V and 4 from J; bases not matched to a gene: 6. In germline, CDR1 is GITISATS, CDR2 ISYDGTV (reference sequence). The CDR3 spells CALWEVNGQELGKKIKVF. CDR3 sequence (DNA): TGTGCCTTGTGGGAGGTGAATGGACAAGAGTTGGGCAAAAAAATCAAGGTATTT.

Remarks on this clone: TCRdb lists the protein of a much larger clone for this DNA, which differs at residue 6, so this is likely a read error; the protein given here is translated from the DNA itself. The rearrangement links TRGV4 to TRGJ1 or TRGJ2. V shed 5 bases, J shed 7 bases, and the junction held 5 bases outside the gene matches. Germline loops: CDR1 EGSTGY, CDR2 YDSYTSSV. There are 11 residues in the CDR3. CDR3 bases: TGTGCCACCTGGGTGGAGTATAAGAAACTCTTT. Translated: CATWVEYKKLF.

As regards this clone: TCRdb gives a protein that differs at residue 6 from what the DNA encodes, so the protein here is translated from the DNA. The chain has TRGV9 and TRGJP. Germline V gives CDR1 GITISATS, CDR2 ISYDGTV (reference sequence). V lost 2 bases to trimming and J lost 6 bases; unmatched junction nucleotides: 10. The CDR3 loop spans 18 amino acids. CDR3 amino acids: CALWEATLRELGKKIKVF. CDR3 coding DNA: TGTGCCTTGTGGGAGGCAACCCTCCGAGAGTTGGGCAAAAAAATCAAGGTATTT.

With regard to this clone: The protein TCRdb gives is from a much larger clone and does not agree with this DNA's translation at residue 10, likely a read error; the protein shown here comes from the DNA. The gene calls are TRGV9 and TRGJP. Because TCRdb records no J gene, it was assigned here through a match of the DNA to germline. CDR1 and CDR2 from the germline V gene are GITISATS and ISYDGTV (reference sequence). There are 17 residues in the CDR3. CDR3 residues: CALWEVPLESGKKIKVF. CDR3 nucleotides: TGTGCCTTGTGGGAGGTGCCTCTGGAGTCGGGCAAAAAAATCAAGGTATTT.

This clone is medium-sized (0.01 to 0.1%) by share. The rearrangement links TRGV9 to TRGJ1 or TRGJ2. V lost 2 bases, J lost 12 bases, and 10 bases stayed unmatched. Per the germline V gene, CDR1 is GITISATS and CDR2 is ISYDGTV (reference sequence). The CDR3 runs 12 residues. The CDR3 spells CALWEAPNRKLF. CDR3 bases: TGTGCCTTGTGGGAGGCCCCTAATAGGAAACTCTTT.

This clone was counted a few times. The protein TCRdb gives is from a much larger clone and does not agree with this DNA's translation at residue 13, likely a read error; the protein shown here comes from the DNA. J is TRGJP and V is TRGV9. TCRdb gives no J gene; it was assigned here by matching the DNA to germline. The V gene's germline CDR1 is GITISATS and CDR2 ISYDGTV (reference sequence). The CDR3 has 16 residues. The CDR3 here is CALWEGQELGKKTKVF. CDR3 in DNA: TGTGCCTTGTGGGAGGGCCAAGAGTTGGGCAAAAAAACCAAGGTATTT.

This sequence joins TRGV9 and TRGJP. The J gene, not given by TCRdb, was assigned here from a germline match of the nucleotide sequence. The length of the CDR3 is 18 residues. V dropped 1 base and J dropped 4; count of bases not matched to a gene: 7. Looked up from germline, CDR1 is GITISATS and CDR2 is ISYDGTV (reference sequence). CDR3 loop: CALWEVQDQELGKKIKVF. CDR3 in DNA: TGTGCCTTGTGGGAGGTACAGGACCAAGAGTTGGGCAAAAAAATCAAGGTATTT.

Turning to this clone: The mismatch at residue 5 between this DNA's translation and the TCRdb protein of a much larger clone likely reflects a read error; the protein shown is translated from the DNA. This sequence joins TRGV4 and TRGJ1 or TRGJ2. The J gene, not given by TCRdb, was assigned here from a germline match of the nucleotide sequence. Germline CDR1 reads EGSTGY; CDR2 reads YDSYTSSV. The CDR3 extends over 15 amino acids. The CDR3: CATWNGPGDYYKKLF. DNA for the CDR3: TGTGCCACCTGGAATGGGCCAGGGGATTATTATAAGAAACTCTTT.

About this clone itself: A far more abundant clone sits one base away, making this likely a read error. Within the sample, other DNA sequences also encode this same CDR3. The V segment is TRGV9, and no J call was made. Germline-derived CDR1 and CDR2 are GITISATS and ISYDGTV (reference sequence). The CDR3 covers 15 residues. The CDR3 sequence: CALWNPALGKKIKVF. The CDR3 region has the DNA TGTGCCTTGTGGAACCCCGCGTTGGGCAAAAAAATCAAGGTGTTT.

Of note for this clone: The protein held in TCRdb is that of a much larger clone and does not match this DNA's translation at residue 9, likely because of a read error; the protein shown is translated from the DNA. The V gene is TRGV9, the J gene TRGJ1 or TRGJ2. Because TCRdb records no J gene, it was assigned here through a match of the DNA to germline. This CDR3 spans 14 amino acids. From germline, CDR1 is GITISATS and CDR2 ISYDGTV (reference sequence). This chain's CDR3 is CALWEVENHYKKLF. For the CDR3, the DNA is TGTGCCTTGTGGGAGGTTGAGAATCATTATAAGAAACTCTTT.

This clone has ten or more counts. The TCRdb protein, from a much larger clone, departs from this DNA's translation at residue 13, likely by read error; the protein shown derives from the DNA. CDR3 loop: CALWEPELGKKIRVF. The CDR3 DNA is TGTGCCTTGTGGGAGCCAGAGTTGGGCAAAAAAATCAGGGTATTT. The chain has TRGV9 and TRGJP. The CDR3 covers 15 residues. Germline V gives CDR1 GITISATS, CDR2 ISYDGTV (reference sequence).

There are many counts of this clone. The amino acid sequence in TCRdb belongs to a much larger clone and departs from this DNA's translation at residue 10, likely a sequencing read error; the sequence shown is translated from the DNA. CDR3 nucleotides: TGTGCCACCTGGGGCAATTATTATAAGAGACTCTTT. It codes for CATWGNYYKRLF. The rearrangement joins TRGV4 to TRGJ1 or TRGJ2. The CDR3 covers 12 residues. Germline V gene data show CDR1 as EGSTGY and CDR2 as YDSYTSSV.

Details on this clone: This likely came from a read error, as a far larger clone is one base away. The J gene went uncalled, whereas the V gene is TRGV4. Germline CDR1 is EGSTGY and CDR2 is YDSYTSSV. This CDR3 has 13 residues. CDR3 nucleotides: TGTGCCACCTGGGAGCCGAATTATTATAAGAAGCTCTTT. Translation gives CATWEPNYYKKLF.